Below, 8 T cell receptor beta chains from the same sample are listed, as sequenced in a study of blood T cell repertoires in COVID-19. Measured with immunoSEQ multiplex PCR; TCRdb has only the in-frame clones, and not every one. The sample yields 130,000 to 150,000 clones, roughly 80% seen once. The sequencing input was peripheral blood. The source of these receptors is a man between 65 and 85 years old who had recovered from COVID-19.

The V gene is TRBV5-1, the J gene TRBJ2-3; 7 bases agree with TRBD2. Germline trimming cut 1 base from V and 2 bases from J; bases unmatched to any gene: 7. CDR3 length: 16 amino acids. Germline CDR1 SGHRS, CDR2 YFSETQ. The CDR3 DNA sequence: TGCGCCAGCAGCTTGCGCCCGGGGGGACCCACAGATACGCAGTATTTT. This encodes CASSLRPGGPTDTQYF.

V is TRBV9 and J is TRBJ2-1, with D tentatively TRBD2 (5 bases). The CDR3 has 16 residues. V was clipped by 0 bases and J by 0 bases, with 10 bases between them. Germline CDR1 and CDR2: SGDLS and YYNGEE. The chain's CDR3 is CASSVDGADSYNEQFF. CDR3 sequence (DNA): TGTGCCAGCAGCGTAGATGGAGCGGACTCCTACAATGAGCAGTTCTTC.

The rearrangement joins TRBV18 to TRBJ2-3, with a weak D call TRBD2 (5 bases). The V end was cut by 3 bases, the J end by 5 bases, with 12 bases between. CDR3 length: 14 residues. CDR1 KGHSH and CDR2 LQKENI come from the germline V gene. This CDR3 reads CASSPPSEVDTQYF. The CDR3 nucleotides are TGTGCCAGCTCACCCCCGTCGGAGGTAGATACGCAGTATTTT.

The chain recombines TRBV4-3 with TRBJ1-4; TRBD1 is a possible D gene (6 bases). Trimming shortened V by 4 bases and J by 5 bases, and 11 bases separated the two germline ends. Germline-derived CDR1 and CDR2 are LGHNA and YSLEER. The CDR3 contains 14 residues. The CDR3 DNA sequence: TGCGCCAGCAGCCTAGACAGGAGGAATGAAAAACTGTTTTTT. Residues: CASSLDRRNEKLFF.

This chain links TRBV7-9 with TRBJ2-1; D call uncertain. CDR1 SEHNR and CDR2 FQNEAQ come from the germline V gene (reference sequence). With 5 bases removed from V and 0 bases from J, the gap between germline ends came to 11 bases. The CDR3 runs 15 residues. CDR3 protein: CASSLVASSYNEQFF. In nucleotides, the CDR3 is TGTGCCAGCAGCCTGGTAGCCAGCTCCTACAATGAGCAGTTCTTC.

CDR3 loop: CATKKPGGPTQYF. CDR3 in DNA: TGTGCCACAAAAAAGCCAGGGGGCCCGACCCAGTACTTC. The rearrangement uses TRBV6-5 and TRBJ2-5; 8 bases match TRBD1. After removal of 10 bases from V and 7 bases from J, the junction contained 11 bases not matched to a gene. This CDR3 region has 13 residues. Germline V CDR1 and CDR2: MNHEY, SVGAGI.

The chain has TRBV14 and TRBJ2-7; D is possibly TRBD2 (5 bases). This CDR3 is built from 14 residues. Between the trimmed V and J ends, which lost 5 bases and 1 base, there was a span of 12 bases. Germline V gene lookup returns CDR1 SGHDN and CDR2 FVKESK. The CDR3 DNA reads TGTGCCAGCAGCGATTCTCCGGGATCCTACGAGCAGTACTTC. Protein: CASSDSPGSYEQYF.

CDR3 coding DNA: TGCGCCAGCAGCACCCGGTTGCGCGGGGAGCTGTTTTTT. Residues: CASSTRLRGELFF. V gene TRBV5-1 combines with J gene TRBJ2-2; no definite D call. Germline CDR1 reads SGHRS; CDR2 reads YFSETQ. Trimming took 4 bases from V and 7 from J, leaving 11 bases between them. This CDR3 has 13 residues.